Below, 5 T cell receptor beta chains from the same sample are listed, as sequenced in a study of blood T cell repertoires in COVID-19. Repertoires were generated with immunoSEQ multiplex PCR, while TCRdb's copy carries only in-frame clones and drops some. This sample carries more than 300,000 clones, approximately 90% of them seen once, and the ten largest clones take around 3.3%. The specimen sequenced was peripheral blood. These receptor sequences come from a woman aged 18-29 years who had recovered from COVID-19.

This clone was found a few times. The chain couples TRBV27 to TRBJ1-1, with unresolved D. V was shortened by 0 bases and J by 4 bases, with 9 bases between the two germline ends. This CDR3 is built from 14 residues. Looked up from germline, CDR1 is MNHEY and CDR2 is SMNVEV (reference sequence). The CDR3 is CASSLSSGSTEAFF. CDR3 bases: TGTGCCAGCAGTTTATCTTCCGGGAGCACTGAAGCTTTCTTT.

V and J are TRBV19 and TRBJ1-5, with 8 bases identical to TRBD1. J lost 7 bases, V lost 5 bases, and 7 bases had no gene match. Germline CDR1 and CDR2: LNHDA and SQIVND (reference sequence). This CDR3 contains 14 residues. DNA for the CDR3: TGTGCCAGTAGTGACAGGGGACAAGGGCAGCCCCAGCATTTT. Translated: CASSDRGQGQPQHF.

This chain links TRBV7-2 with TRBJ1-2; D call uncertain. This CDR3 is 15 amino acids long. Trimming took 5 bases from V and 4 from J, leaving 17 bases between them. Germline V gives CDR1 SGHTA, CDR2 FQGNSA. The DNA of the CDR3 is TGTGCCAGCAGCGGAGGAAGGAGGGAGGCCTATGGCTACACCTTC. Its translation: CASSGGRREAYGYTF. The complete variable domain, with remaining parts taken from reference TRBV7-2 and TRBJ1-2, reads GAGVSQSPSNKVTEKGKDVELRCDPISGHTALYWYRQSLGQGLEFLIYFQGNSAPDKSGLPSDRFSAERTGGSVSTLTIQRTQQEDSAVYLCASSGGRREAYGYTFGSGTRLTVV.

The chain uses TRBV5-1 and TRBJ1-1; 9 bases line up with TRBD1. V was clipped by 6 bases and J by 1 base; unmatched bases: 10. Per germline, CDR1 SGHRS and CDR2 YFSETQ. This CDR3 region has 16 residues. In DNA form, the CDR3 reads TGCGCCAGCACCACTGGACAGGGGCGCCCGAACACTGAAGCTTTCTTT. This gives the protein CASTTGQGRPNTEAFF.

The J gene is TRBJ1-1, the V gene TRBV4-3, with D uncertain. This CDR3 region has 15 residues. Germline CDR1 reads LGHNA; CDR2 reads YSLEER. The V end was cut by 2 bases, the J end by 0 bases, with 10 bases between. The CDR3: CASSQPRELNTEAFF. As DNA, the CDR3 is TGCGCCAGCAGCCAACCTCGGGAGTTGAACACTGAAGCTTTCTTT.